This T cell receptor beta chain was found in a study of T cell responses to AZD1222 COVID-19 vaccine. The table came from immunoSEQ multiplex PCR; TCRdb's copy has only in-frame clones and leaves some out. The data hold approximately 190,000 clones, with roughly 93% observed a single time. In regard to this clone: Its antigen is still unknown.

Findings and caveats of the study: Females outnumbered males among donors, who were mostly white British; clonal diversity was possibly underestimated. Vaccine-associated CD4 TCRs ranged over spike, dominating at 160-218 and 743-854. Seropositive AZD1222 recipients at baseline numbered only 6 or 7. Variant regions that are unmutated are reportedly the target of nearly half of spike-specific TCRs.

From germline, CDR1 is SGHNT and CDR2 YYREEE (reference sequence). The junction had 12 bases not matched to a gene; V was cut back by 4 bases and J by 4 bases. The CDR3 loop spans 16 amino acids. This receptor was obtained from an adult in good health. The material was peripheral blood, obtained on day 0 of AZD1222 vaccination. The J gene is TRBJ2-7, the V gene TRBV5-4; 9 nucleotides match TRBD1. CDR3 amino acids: CASSGSTGGGVYEQYF. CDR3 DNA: TGTGCCAGCAGCGGATCGACAGGGGGTGGGGTGTACGAGCAGTACTTC.